Described below is a single T cell receptor beta chain sequence and its context. Primers: 60 Vbeta forward and 13 Jbeta reverse. The table came from immunoSEQ multiplex PCR; TCRdb's copy has only in-frame clones and leaves some out. Found here are around 87,000 clones, roughly 80% of them singletons; the top ten hold roughly 1.2%. The data originate from a study of cytomegalovirus exposure and HLA in healthy donors. The germline CDR1 and CDR2 sequences are MNHEY and SMNVEV (reference sequence). The CDR3 covers 15 residues. Trimming took 5 bases from V and 6 from J; bases not matched to a gene: 13. The TCR originated in a girl aged 2 to 10 in good health and CMV-seropositive. Sequences were obtained from PBMCs. The chain employs TRBV27 and TRBJ2-7; 7 positions agree with TRBD2. CDR3 protein: CASSPRSGVQGEQYF. In DNA, the CDR3 is TGTGCCAGCAGTCCCCGAAGCGGGGTCCAAGGCGAGCAGTACTTC.